This is a list of T cell receptor beta chains from one sample in a study of human T cells and chemical hapten exposure. TCRdb recomputed calls from the RACE reads with MiXCR, one row per CDR3 protein. The data hold fewer than 95,000 distinct CDR3 sequences, with roughly a tenth observed a single time. The sequencing used whole blood, collected in connection with sensitization to the hapten diphenylcyclopropenone (DPC). All receptors derive from a man in his forties with alopecia areata. Some clones in this sample may be carry-over from other donors' samples. Each CDR3 is given with its conserved first and last residue. D genes are given only for firm matches. Clone size is given for some rows only: seen once, a few or many times, or a class if the clone is expanded.

D gene	clone size	V gene	J gene	CDR3 DNA	CDR3 protein
NA	few	TRBV6-5	TRBJ1-6	TGTGCCAGCAGTGCCTTTCTGCCAAGTTATAATTCACCCCTCCACTTT	CASSAFLPSYNSPLHF
NA	NA	TRBV20-1	TRBJ1-4	TGCAGTGCTAGAGAGGGAAGGGCTAATGAAAAACTGTTTTTT	CSAREGRANEKLFF
TRBD1	NA	TRBV5-1	TRBJ1-4	TGCGCCAGCAGCTTGGGCGGGACAGGGAATGAAAAACTGTTTTTT	CASSLGGTGNEKLFF
NA	NA	TRBV5-6	TRBJ2-1	TGTGCCAGCAGCCGTTTTAGCAATGAGCAGTTCTTC	CASSRFSNEQFF
TRBD1	NA	TRBV25-1	TRBJ2-3	TGTGCCAGCAGACCCGGGACAGGTACAGATACGCAGTATTTT	CASRPGTGTDTQYF
NA	NA	TRBV29-1	TRBJ2-1	TGCAGCGTTGCGACTAGACTTGACTACAATGAGCAGTTCTTC	CSVATRLDYNEQFF
TRBD1	many	TRBV5-1	TRBJ1-3	TGCGCCAGCAGCTTGGCTCGCGGGACAGGGTTTGGAAACACCATATATTTT	CASSLARGTGFGNTIYF
NA	NA	TRBV7-8	TRBJ2-4	TGTGCCAGCAGCTTAGAGGCCTTGGTGGGTCGGGACATTCAGTACTTC	CASSLEALVGRDIQYF
NA	few	TRBV5-1	TRBJ2-4	TGCGCCAGCAGCCCGCCTCAACAGGGCGAAAACATTCAGTACTTC	CASSPPQQGENIQYF
TRBD2	few	TRBV30	TRBJ2-3	TGTGCCTGGAGTATAGCGGGAGGGCGTAATACGCAGTATTTT	CAWSIAGGRNTQYF
TRBD2	NA	TRBV7-7	TRBJ2-3	TGTGCTAGCAGCCCAGGACTAGCCACAGATACGCAGTATTTT	CASSPGLATDTQYF
NA	few	TRBV6-5	TRBJ2-1	TGTGCCAGCAGTTACTCGTTGTTCGGCAGCTCCTACAATGAGCAGTTCTTC	CASSYSLFGSSYNEQFF
TRBD2	many	TRBV7-9	TRBJ2-1	TGTGCCAGCAGCCCGCCGGGACTAGCGGCCCCCTACAATGAGCAGTTCTTC	CASSPPGLAAPYNEQFF
TRBD1	many	TRBV25-1	TRBJ1-2	TGTGCCAGCAGTCCCCGAACCGGACAGGGCCTCTATGGCTACACCTTC	CASSPRTGQGLYGYTF
NA	many	TRBV5-1	TRBJ1-3	TGCGCCAGCAGCTCTACTCGTGGCAGCTCTGGAAACACCATATATTTT	CASSSTRGSSGNTIYF
TRBD2	few	TRBV10-3	TRBJ2-1	TGTGCCATCAGTGAGTCTGGGGGGGGGAGTCAGTTCTTC	CAISESGGGSQFF
NA	few	TRBV7-9	TRBJ1-5	TGTGCCAGCAGCTTATTGGAAGCGGATCAGCCCCAGCATTTT	CASSLLEADQPQHF
NA	many	TRBV29-1	TRBJ1-2	TGCAGCGTTGAGGGACAAAACTATGGCTACACCTTC	CSVEGQNYGYTF
TRBD2	NA	TRBV9	TRBJ2-2	TGTGCCAGCAGCGCCCCGGGAGGGACCCCAGGCTGGATCACCGGGGAGCTGTTTTTT	CASSAPGGTPGWITGELFF
NA	NA	TRBV7-3	TRBJ1-2	TGTGCCAGCAGCACGTCGGACATGAAGGGCTACACCTTC	CASSTSDMKGYTF
NA	NA	TRBV18	TRBJ2-5	TGTGCCAGCTCAGCGACAGTTCCCAGGGAGACCCAGTACTTC	CASSATVPRETQYF
TRBD2	NA	TRBV5-6	TRBJ2-3	TGTGCCAGCAGTATAGCGGGACCTAGCACAGATACGCAGTATTTT	CASSIAGPSTDTQYF
TRBD1	few	TRBV18	TRBJ1-6	TGTGCCAGCTCACCATACACCTTTTATCGCAGGGGGAATTCACCCCTCCACTTT	CASSPYTFYRRGNSPLHF
NA	many	TRBV4-3	TRBJ2-6	TGCGCCAGCAGCCAAGATCTCGGTAGCTCTGGGGCCAACGTCCTGACTTTC	CASSQDLGSSGANVLTF